This T cell receptor beta chain was recovered during a study of T cells in Graves' hyperthyroidism and ophthalmopathy. Study summary: Staff took peripheral blood when the initial diagnosis was made, before any treatment began. Broader study findings: The model predicted ophthalmopathy a median roughly 6.5 months before onset.

Each diagnosis drew on symptoms, thyroxine, TRAb, thyroid ultrasound and orbital computed tomography findings. Ahead of any ophthalmopathy symptoms, the blood sample was obtained at the first diagnosis of hyperthyroidism. TCR beta CDR3 regions were amplified from RNA. The HTBI set primed first-round TCR CDR3 RT-PCR. A single record per CDR3 protein comes from TCRdb applying MiXCR to the multiplex PCR reads. The sample includes about 300,000 distinct CDR3 sequences, 13% of them seen just once. Germline V gene lookup returns CDR1 DFQATT and CDR2 SNEGSKA (reference sequence). V shed 1 base and J shed 7 bases, with 17 bases lying between them. This CDR3 comprises 14 residues. This clonotype was picked up many times. Its antigen remains unknown.

The TCR originated in a woman in her twenties or thirties with Graves' hyperthyroidism that later progressed to Graves' ophthalmopathy. Input material: blood. This sequence joins TRBV20-1 and TRBJ2-7; possibly TRBD1 or TRBD2 for D (5 bases each). The CDR3: CSARASAGALEQYF. The CDR3 DNA sequence: TGCAGTGCTAGAGCCTCGGCCGGGGCCTTGGAGCAGTACTTC.